This T cell receptor (beta chain) was sequenced in a study of identical twins. The study, taken as a whole, reports: Findings came from cross-sectional statistics, without long-term follow-up of donors. Models underestimated how often monozygotic twins shared out-of-frame TCR alpha.

Each donor (without exception) was a healthy Caucasian. Template switching introduced a universal primer site, and the cDNA bore unique molecular identifiers. TCRdb reanalysed the 5' RACE reads using MiXCR and keeps one entry per CDR3 protein. The table lists 700,000 or so distinct CDR3 sequences, 8.6% of them singletons. Trimming at V came to 1 base and at J to 4 bases, leaving 5 bases not matched to a gene. In germline, CDR1 is MNHEY, CDR2 SMNVEV (reference sequence). The CDR3 totals 15 residues. A word on this clonotype: Its target is not known.

These data were likewise used in another study, on yellow fever vaccine responses in identical twins.

The sequence was obtained from a woman between 18 and 29 years old in good health. Material: PBMCs. The rearrangement uses TRBV27 and TRBJ1-2, with 8 nucleotides matching TRBD1. CDR3: CASSLWAGTGYGYTF. The CDR3 bases are TGTGCCAGCAGTTTATGGGCCGGGACAGGCTATGGCTACACCTTC.